A selection of T cell receptor beta chains follows, all from one sample in a study of tumor and adjacent non-tumor tissue in lung cancer. MiXCR was run by TCRdb on the multiplex PCR reads, yielding one entry per CDR3 protein. Here the sample spans about 98,000 distinct CDR3 sequences, about 80% being singletons. The specimen was distant non-tumor lung tissue. These TCRs come from a man between 60 and 75 years old with small cell lung cancer. CDR3s include the opening cysteine and the closing phenylalanine or tryptophan. D genes are given only for firm matches. Clone size is shown for a subset of rows, as once, few, many or a class of expanded clone.

. . TRBJ2-1 TRBV5-4 15 CAGSLGPDSYNEQFF TGTGCCGGCAGCCTCGGACCCGACTCCTACAATGAGCAGTTCTTC
. . TRBJ2-1 TRBV5-4 14 CASSHSNPYNEHFF TGTGCCAGCAGCCACAGTAACCCCTACAATGAGCACTTCTTC
. . TRBJ1-1 TRBV11-2 11 CSSSPFTEAFF TGTTCCAGCAGTCCGTTCACTGAAGCTTTCTTT
. . TRBJ2-5 TRBV29-1 12 CKVEERQETQYF TGCAAGGTTGAAGAGCGCCAAGAGACCCAGTACTTC
. . TRBJ2-2 TRBV5-6 13 CASGFQGTGELFF TGTGCCAGCGGCTTCCAGGGGACCGGGGAGTTGTTTTTT
. many TRBJ2-4 TRBV29-1 14 CSVACRAAKNIQYF TGCAGCGTTGCCTGCAGGGCGGCCAAAAACATTCAGTACTTC
. . TRBJ2-1 TRBV11-2 17 CASSLVTDQGCYNEQFF TGTGCCAGCAGCTTAGTGACAGACCAGGGCTGCTACAATGAGCAGTTCTTC
. . TRBJ2-5 TRBV13 13 CASRQRGDETQYF TGTGCCAGCAGGCAACGCGGGGACGAGACCCAGTATTTC
. . TRBJ1-5 TRBV7-8 15 CASSARDGSNQPHHF TGTGCCAGCAGCGCCCGGGACGGTAGCAATCAACCCCACCATTTT
TRBD2 . TRBJ2-2 TRBV29-1 16 CRVLVAGGANTGELFF TGCAGAGTTTTGGTAGCGGGAGGCGCGAACACTGGGGAGCTGTTTTTT
. . TRBJ1-2 TRBV11-2 14 CASSLVLGDYGYTF TGTGCCAGCAGCTTAGTTCTAGGGGACTATGGCTACACCTTC
. . TRBJ2-5 TRBV4-2 14 CASSQGSRRESQYF TGTGCCAGCAGCCAGGGGAGCAGGCGAGAGAGCCAGTACTTT
. . TRBJ2-3 TRBV4-1 17 CASSRETAGASTDTQYF TGCGCCAGCAGCCGAGAGACGGCGGGTGCCTCCACAGATACGCAGTATTTT
TRBD1 . TRBJ1-6 TRBV11-2 15 CASSLTSGQSSPLHF TGTGCCAGCAGCTTAACTTCGGGACAGAGTTCGCCCCTCCACTTT
TRBD2 . TRBJ2-1 TRBV29-1 18 CSVAGGPAGGSSYNEQFF TGCAGCGTTGCTGGGGGACCAGCGGGAGGGAGCTCCTACAATGAGCAGTTCTTC
TRBD1 . TRBJ2-2 TRBV30 15 CAWCVAGGFTGELFF TGTGCCTGGTGTGTAGCAGGGGGATTCACCGGGGAGCTGTTTTTT
. . TRBJ1-2 TRBV29-1 14 CGVGDHEQLYGYTF TGCGGCGTTGGAGATCATGAACAACTCTATGGCTACACCTTC
. few TRBJ1-2 TRBV29-1 12 CSVTQGDCGYTF TGCAGCGTCACACAGGGCGACTGTGGCTACACCTTC
TRBD2 . TRBJ2-2 TRBV4-1 17 CASSSRTSGTNTREVFF TGCGCCAGTAGCTCCCGGACTAGCGGGACGAACACCAGGGAGGTGTTTTTT
TRBD2 . TRBJ2-7 TRBV5-4 14 CASSASGLAGEQYF TGTGCTAGCAGCGCCTCGGGGCTAGCGGGGGAGCAGTACTTC
TRBD1 . TRBJ1-1 TRBV11-2 14 CASSGDRGPTEPFF TGTGCCAGCAGCGGGGATAGGGGGCCAACTGAACCTTTCTTT
. . TRBJ2-7 TRBV29-1 13 CSVVTQSKDEQYF TGCAGCGTTGTTACCCAATCGAAGGACGAGCAGTACTTC
TRBD2 many TRBJ2-1 TRBV20-1 14 CSATLAGGPNEQFF TGCAGTGCAACCCTAGCGGGAGGGCCTAATGAGCAGTTCTTC
. . TRBJ2-1 TRBV11-2 14 CASSLGAGLVDQFF TGTGCCAGCAGCTTAGGGGCAGGGTTGGTTGACCAGTTTTTC
. . TRBJ2-7 TRBV29-1 12 CSVLGLSYEHYF TGCAGCGTGCTTGGACTCTCCTATGAGCACTACTTC
. . TRBJ1-6 TRBV6-5 12 CASGKSHSPLRF TGTGCCAGCGGAAAATCACATTCACCCCTCCGCTTT
. once TRBJ1-2 TRBV4-2 13 CASSQDVIYGYTF TGTGCTAGCAGCCAAGACGTAATCTATGGCTACACCTTC
. . TRBJ1-3 TRBV28 16 CASSLYQDRSGNTIYF TGTGCCAGCAGTTTATATCAGGATAGGTCTGGAAACACCATATATTTT
TRBD2 . TRBJ2-3 TRBV29-1 17 CSIGGLAGTTNTDTQYF TGTAGCATTGGAGGCCTAGCGGGGACTACTAACACAGATACGCAGTATTTT
. . TRBJ2-1 TRBV4-1 14 CASSHDATYSEQFF TGCGCCAGCAGCCACGACGCGACCTACAGTGAGCAGTTCTTC
. few TRBJ2-2 TRBV12-3/TRBV12-4 15 CARSFSGTDTGGLFF TGTGCCAGAAGTTTCTCGGGGACAGACACCGGGGGGCTGTTTTTT
. . TRBJ1-1 TRBV6-6 15 CTSSYTRALNTEAFF TGTACCAGCAGTTACACCCGGGCATTGAACACTGAAGCTTTCTTT
. . TRBJ2-4 TRBV11-2 15 CASSLDPVGTAVQYF TGTGCTAGCAGCTTAGATCCCGTGGGCACAGCCGTTCAGTACTTC
. . TRBJ2-1 TRBV11-3 14 CDSIWGSSYNEQFF TGTGACAGCATCTGGGGGAGCTCCTATAATGAGCAGTTCTTC
. . TRBJ1-1 TRBV20-1 16 CNARLSSSLQNTEAFF TGCAATGCCAGACTTTCATCCTCCCTTCAGAACACTGAAGCTTTCTTT
. . TRBJ1-4 TRBV7-9 13 CAWGGAYYEKLFF TGTGCATGGGGGGGGGCCTATTATGAAAAACTGTTTTTT
TRBD2 . TRBJ2-1 TRBV6-2/TRBV6-3 14 CASSGLASYNEQFF TGTGCCAGTAGTGGACTAGCGTCGTACAATGAGCAGTTCTTC
TRBD2 . TRBJ2-3 TRBV6-5 14 CASSASGSRDTQFF TGTGCCAGCAGTGCTAGCGGGAGTAGGGATACGCAGTTTTTT
. . TRBJ1-4 TRBV6-5 16 CASNTKNLATKEKLFF TGTGCCAGCAACACCAAGAATTTAGCAACTAAAGAAAAACTGTTTTTT
TRBD1 . TRBJ1-1 TRBV10-2 14 CASRDREGNIEAFF TGCGCCAGTAGGGACAGGGAGGGGAACATTGAAGCTTTCTTT